The clone carrying this T cell receptor (beta chain) has a handful of counts. Its antigen remains unidentified. These data originate in a study of beta chain features in type 1 diabetes. Study results and caveats: PCR might favor shorter templates, but any such skew would affect patients and controls equally.

Expressed TCRB transcripts got sequenced, as all isolated RNA was reverse transcribed. Generated by immunoSEQ multiplex PCR, the TCRdb table keeps only in-frame clones and is missing some. The data show roughly 400,000 clones, 14% seen once. Central memory, naive, regulatory and stem cell-like memory CD4+ cells were sorted by CD45RO/CCR7/CD25/CD127/CD95/CD27. Germline V lookup: CDR1 MNHNY, CDR2 SVGAGI (reference sequence). Trimming removed 8 bases from V and 2 bases from J; junction bases left unmatched: 8. This CDR3 comprises 15 residues. The sample consisted of naive CD4+ T cells from blood. The chain joins TRBV6-6 to TRBJ2-2, with 7 bases fitting TRBD1. This TCR derives from a man aged 25-45 years in good health. The CDR3 sequence is CASVKGQINTGELFF. DNA of the CDR3: TGTGCCAGCGTAAAGGGACAGATCAACACCGGGGAGCTGTTTTTT.